This paragraph covers one TCR beta chain sequence. This clonotype is characterized as large (0.1 to 1%). Its recognized antigen is unknown. No much larger clone is present one base from it, and per-base qualities are unavailable. The data belong to a study (dated 2017 in TCRdb). With regard to the full study: The study used sequence and structural analyses to characterize human CD8+ TCR repertoires recognizing immunodominant viral antigens.

Looking up the germline V gene yields CDR1 MNHEY and CDR2 SVGEGT. From the cysteine up to the phenylalanine, the CDR3 has a length of 16 residues. Only the CDR3 part of the read is kept: 48 bases, read in frame from the first base. The germline V and J ends show losses of 0 bases and 4 bases respectively, and no gene match explains 9 bases of the junction. The sequencer listed for this sample is Illumina HiSeq 2500. TCRdb cleaned the public reads at Q25 with fastp, built clones with MiXCR and kept in-frame beta chains. CDR3 protein sequences are deduplicated, and each keeps its most common genes and DNA. This sample gives approximately 1,800 distinct CDR3 sequences in total; around a quarter of them show up just once. 5% to 6.5% of the sample rests with the top ten. What the research found in general, with its limitations: Reports indicated that CD8+ TCR repertoires specific to different immunodominant viral antigens were highly diverse and distinct from one another.

This receptor was taken from a female donor. In this chain, TRBV6-2 or TRBV6-3 is recombined with TRBJ2-7; TRBD2 agrees with 7 junctional bases. The sequencing sample was made of CD8+ T cells (not recorded whether cultured). In nucleotide form, the sequence is TGTGCCAGCAGTTACTCTACGTCCGGCGGGGGTTACGAGCAGTACTTC. The resulting protein is CASSYSTSGGGYEQYF.